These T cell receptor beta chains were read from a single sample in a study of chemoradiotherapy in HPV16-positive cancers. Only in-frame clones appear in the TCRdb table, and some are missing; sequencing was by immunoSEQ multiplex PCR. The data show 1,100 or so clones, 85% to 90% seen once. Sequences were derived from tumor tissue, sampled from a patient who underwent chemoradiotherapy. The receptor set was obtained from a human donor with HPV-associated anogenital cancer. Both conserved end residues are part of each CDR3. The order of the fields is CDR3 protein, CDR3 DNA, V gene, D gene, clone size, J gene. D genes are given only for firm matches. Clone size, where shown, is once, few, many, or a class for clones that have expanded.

CASSEETGTGGSPLHF | TGTGCCAGCAGTGAAGAGACCGGGACAGGGGGCTCACCCCTCCACTTT | TRBV6-1 | TRBD1 | . | TRBJ1-6
CASSEGQDYNEQFF | TGTGCCAGCAGTGAAGGACAGGACTACAATGAGCAGTTCTTC | TRBV6-4 | TRBD1 | . | TRBJ2-1
CASSLAAGHEQYF | TGCGCCAGCAGCTTGGCGGCTGGGCACGAGCAGTACTTC | TRBV5-1 | . | . | TRBJ2-7
CASSQDLGYQETQYF | TGTGCCAGCAGCCAAGATCTGGGGTACCAAGAGACCCAGTACTTC | TRBV14 | . | few | TRBJ2-5
CASAYRGGTDTQYF | TGCGCCAGCGCCTACAGGGGAGGAACAGATACGCAGTATTTT | TRBV5-1 | . | . | TRBJ2-3
CASSESTLDTQYF | TGCGCCAGCAGTGAGTCGACGCTAGATACGCAGTATTTT | TRBV10-2 | . | . | TRBJ2-3
CASSYSSLRGSPLHF | TGTGCCAGCAGTTACTCGAGTCTCCGGGGATCACCCCTCCACTTT | TRBV6-5 | . | once | TRBJ1-6
CASSIRSESDEQFF | TGTGCCAGCTCAATTAGGAGTGAGAGCGATGAGCAGTTCTTC | TRBV18 | . | . | TRBJ2-1
CASSRTSTYEQYF | TGCGCCAGCAGCCGGACTAGCACCTACGAGCAGTACTTC | TRBV4-1 | TRBD2 | . | TRBJ2-7
CASSSGPANGYTF | TGTGCCAGCAGTTCCGGGCCCGCAAACGGCTACACCTTC | TRBV6-4 | . | . | TRBJ1-2
CAWSRTSGKETQYF | TGTGCCTGGAGTCGGACTAGCGGAAAAGAGACCCAGTACTTC | TRBV30 | TRBD2 | . | TRBJ2-5
CASSSRDTQASEQYF | TGTGCCAGCAGCTCAAGGGACACCCAGGCCTCCGAGCAGTACTTC | TRBV7-2 | . | . | TRBJ2-7
CASSVRPGENTEAFF | TGTGCCAGCAGCGTGAGACCCGGCGAGAACACTGAAGCTTTCTTT | TRBV9 | . | hyperexpanded | TRBJ1-1
CASSLQGSGEKLFF | TGCGCCAGCAGTCTGCAGGGGAGCGGTGAAAAACTGTTTTTT | TRBV5-1 | . | . | TRBJ1-4